Each of the 8 T cell receptor beta chains below was sequenced from the same sample in a study of CD8 T cells in Susac syndrome. When the RNA was reverse transcribed, random hexamers were used with an input of roughly 0.5 to 1 ug. TCRdb processed the immunoSEQ multiplex PCR reads anew with MiXCR; each CDR3 protein has one entry. Of about 110,000 distinct CDR3 sequences listed, roughly 94% are singletons. Sequenced sample: CD8+ T cells from PBMCs. Source of these receptors: a human donor with Susac syndrome.

The chain uses TRBV29-1 and TRBJ1-1, with TRBD1 as a possible D gene (5 bases). Germline V gene data show CDR1 as SQVTM and CDR2 as ANQGSEA. V lost 8 bases and J lost 3, with 16 bases in between. The CDR3 loop spans 13 amino acids. In DNA, the CDR3 is TGCAGCATCCGTGGAGGGACGGACACTGAAGCTTTCTTT. Protein sequence: CSIRGGTDTEAFF.

The chain joins TRBV4-1 to TRBJ1-2, with 7 bases fitting TRBD1. CDR1 is MGHRA and CDR2 is YSYEKL in the germline V gene. V trimming: 5 bases; J trimming: 5 bases; junction bases outside the gene matches: 8. This CDR3 comprises 14 residues. The CDR3, as DNA: TGCGCCAGCAGCTACGGACAGGATCCTTATGGCTACACCTTC. Amino acid sequence: CASSYGQDPYGYTF.

The J gene is TRBJ2-1, the V gene TRBV7-9; D may be TRBD1 or TRBD2 (5 bases each). The CDR3 runs to 13 residues. The V gene's germline CDR1 is SEHNR and CDR2 FQNEAQ (reference sequence). V lost 5 bases to trimming and J lost 6 bases, with 11 bases between them. The CDR3 DNA reads TGTGCCAGCAGCACGTGGGACCCCAATGAGCAGTTCTTC. As protein: CASSTWDPNEQFF.

There are a few counts of this clonotype. The chain carries TRBV7-8 and TRBJ2-7; TRBD1 matches 8 bases. The CDR3 runs to 16 residues. Trimming removed 5 bases from V and 4 bases from J; junction bases left unmatched: 13. Germline loops: CDR1 SGHVS, CDR2 FQNEAQ. The DNA of the CDR3 is TGTGCCAGCAGCCCCCCAAGGACAGGGAGGAGGTACGAGCAGTACTTC. Its protein is CASSPPRTGRRYEQYF.

This sequence joins TRBV9 and TRBJ2-3, with a weak D call TRBD2 (5 bases). This CDR3 contains 14 residues. Trimming shortened V by 0 bases and J by 4 bases, and 9 bases separated the two germline ends. Germline CDR1 and CDR2: SGDLS and YYNGEE. This CDR3 is CASSVETRPDTQYF. CDR3 nucleotide sequence: TGTGCCAGCAGCGTAGAAACTAGACCAGATACGCAGTATTTT.

This chain joins TRBV7-9 and TRBJ2-3, with a tentative D call TRBD2 (5 bases). Germline V gene data show CDR1 as SEHNR and CDR2 as FQNEAQ (reference sequence). This CDR3 region has 15 residues. The V and J ends lost 0 bases and 6 bases respectively, with 13 bases between them. The CDR3, as DNA: TGTGCCAGCAGCTTAGCTGCTACTAGTTCGGATACGCAGTATTTT. This gives the protein CASSLAATSSDTQYF.

V is TRBV5-4 and J is TRBJ1-2, with a possible D match to TRBD1 (5 bases). This CDR3 has 15 residues. The germline V gene has CDR1 SGHNT and CDR2 YYREEE (reference sequence). The V end lost 3 bases, the J end lost 4 bases, and 16 bases lay between the germline ends. The CDR3 nucleotides read TGTGCCAGCAGCTCACGACCTGGGGGTACCTATGGCTACACCTTC. Protein sequence: CASSSRPGGTYGYTF.

The V and J genes are TRBV27 and TRBJ1-1; D is possibly TRBD1 (6 bases). From germline, CDR1 is MNHEY and CDR2 SMNVEV (reference sequence). Trimming cost V 3 bases and J 6 bases, with 14 bases left between them. The CDR3 spans 14 residues. CDR3 DNA sequence: TGTGCCAGCAGTTTTACGGGAGGGGGGTCTGAAGCTTTCTTT. Translating it yields CASSFTGGGSEAFF.